This TCR beta chain comes out of a study of shared clonotypes between healthy human individuals (dated by TCRdb to about 2020). For the study in its entirety: The cohort included a few men and a couple of women between 18 and 49 years of age. Per donor, leukapheresis produced somewhere between about 0.8 and 9 billion PBMCs. To increase sequencing depth and limit assay-specific biases, TCR repertoire library preparation and sequencing were carried out by different laboratories using diverse techniques. For each donor, CD4 naive and CD4 memory were each given three plates, CD8 naive was given two plates, and CD8 memory was given one plate. The study deeply sequenced blood TCR repertoires of about five healthy adults to estimate repertoire size and the extent of clonotype sharing between individuals. Study-wide findings and limitations: The genetic and exposure-history diversity represented was limited by the small number of donors. Clonotypes shared by all four sorted-subset donors showed higher generation probabilities than non-shared clonotypes. Sampling was limited to blood, and TCR repertoires in tissue likely differ from TCR repertoires in blood. Rarefaction of sorted-subset datasets indicated incomplete sequencing despite the large sequencing depth. Pairwise subsampling led to the expectation that sequencing depth would affect the degree of clonotype sharing among donors. Estimated clonotype richness was generally larger for naive than for memory subsets. Around 5% of naive CD4, 3.5% of naive CD8, about 2.5% of memory CD4, and 0.35% to 0.4% of memory CD8 clonotypes were shared across four donors.

From a lookup of the germline V gene, CDR1 and CDR2 are SNHLY and FYNNEI. V is cut by 8 bases and J by 0 bases, and the space between the germline ends is 11 bases. From cysteine to phenylalanine, the CDR3 is 13 amino acids long. This entry keeps only the CDR3 DNA: 39 bases, framed from base 1. A note on this clone: Its antigen is still unknown. Per-base qualities were not stored, and no clone one base away is much larger.

Using the deep immunoSEQ assay, multiplex PCR amplified TCR CDR3 regions from genomic DNA. Extracted genomic DNA from each cell subset was distributed evenly across all wells of several immunoSEQ 96-well plates, and each plate was treated as a replicate. Each replicate PCR for sorted subsets received about 200 ng genomic DNA, equal to roughly 33,000 T cell genomes. The purified libraries were quantified using a Qubit 3.0 fluorometer, sized with a Bioanalyzer 2100, and then quantified again using the KAPA Library Quantification kit. A separate single-read 150-cycle Illumina NextSeq 550 flow cell was used to sequence each immunoSEQ 96-well plate. In the paper's pipeline: The immunoSEQ output contained only junctional sequences without quality scores, so filtering could not match that applied to full-length reads. To assign V/J genes and CDR3, sequences were annotated against IMGT germline references using PyIR, a Python wrapper for IgBLAST v1.9. Reads with weak V/J assignments (E-value above 1e-6), missing CDR3, stop codons, out-of-frame junctions, or ambiguous translated residues were removed. A V3J clonotype was defined by an identical inferred V gene, J gene, and CDR3 amino acid sequence. Percentage overlap between repertoires was computed as shared unique clonotypes divided by the size of the smaller repertoire. RTK rarefaction, the Chao1 estimator, and Recon v2.1 estimates of unobserved clonotypes were used to assess repertoire richness. OLGA was used to compute generation probabilities for all TCRbeta clonotypes that the gDNA method yielded from a handful of donors. What TCRdb holds here is the immuneACCESS table cut down to in-frame rearrangements. Part of the clones is not present; checked against another copy, under half of the missing clones reflect an unresolved V gene, and the others are unexplained. The DNA gave D and trimming, while V, J and clone size come from that table. This sample comprises about 2.1 million clones, roughly 93% of them detected only once. The top ten hold about 1.7% of the sample.

CD8 naive samples were CD45RO-negative cells positively selected for CCR7, giving a CD45RA+CCR7+ population that excluded TemRA cells. Healthy HIV-negative adults with no recently reported acute infections or vaccinations were included as donors. Every donor was a Caucasian adult residing in Nashville, Tennessee, USA. After blood collection by leukapheresis, PBMCs were isolated using Ficoll-Histopaque density gradient centrifugation and then cryopreserved in the vapor phase of liquid nitrogen. Purity and quantity of every magnetically sorted T cell population were checked by analytical flow cytometry. Genomic DNA was isolated from each sorted fraction and quantified by UV absorbance on a Nanodrop 2000c.

The sequence links TRBV2 to TRBJ2-7; perhaps TRBD2 is the D gene, with 6 bases matching. Sequenced material: naive CD8+ T cells from PBMCs. This sample's cell subset or site label indicates: CD45RA+CCR7+. This clonotype originated in a man younger than 30 in good health. Some clones in this sample may be carry-over from other donors' samples. The DNA reads TGTGCCAGCTCGACGGGGGACTCCTACGAGCAGTACTTC. Its protein product is CASSTGDSYEQYF.